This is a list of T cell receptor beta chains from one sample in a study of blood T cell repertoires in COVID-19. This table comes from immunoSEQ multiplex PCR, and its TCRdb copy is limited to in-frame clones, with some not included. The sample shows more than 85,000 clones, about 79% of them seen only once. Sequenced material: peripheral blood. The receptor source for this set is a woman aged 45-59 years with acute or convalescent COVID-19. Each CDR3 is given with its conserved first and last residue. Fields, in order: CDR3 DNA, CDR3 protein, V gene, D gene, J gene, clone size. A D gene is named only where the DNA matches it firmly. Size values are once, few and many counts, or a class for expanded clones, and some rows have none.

CDR3 DNA: TGTGCCAGTAGTATAGGTATTCTAGAGCACAATGAGCAGTTCTTC; CDR3 protein: CASSIGILEHNEQFF; V gene: TRBV19; D gene: NA; J gene: TRBJ2-1; clone size: NA
CDR3 DNA: TGTGCCAGCAGCTTAGGTCCGATCCGGGGGGTCACTCAGCCCCAGCATTTT; CDR3 protein: CASSLGPIRGVTQPQHF; V gene: TRBV7-2; D gene: NA; J gene: TRBJ1-5; clone size: NA
CDR3 DNA: TGTGCCAGCAGCCCGACTAGCGGAAGGGAGCAGTACTTC; CDR3 protein: CASSPTSGREQYF; V gene: TRBV11-2; D gene: TRBD2; J gene: TRBJ2-7; clone size: NA
CDR3 DNA: TGCGCCAGCAAAGGAGACAGGGGTCCGAGGTATGGCTACACCTTC; CDR3 protein: CASKGDRGPRYGYTF; V gene: TRBV5-1; D gene: TRBD1; J gene: TRBJ1-2; clone size: NA
CDR3 DNA: TGTGCCAGCCTAGGACAGGGAGCGACACCCCTCCACTTT; CDR3 protein: CASLGQGATPLHF; V gene: TRBV6-5; D gene: TRBD1; J gene: TRBJ1-6; clone size: few
CDR3 DNA: TGCGCCAGCAGCCAGGGGGGACAGGGGCCCCTCGACGAGCAGTACTTC; CDR3 protein: CASSQGGQGPLDEQYF; V gene: TRBV4-3; D gene: TRBD1; J gene: TRBJ2-7; clone size: few
CDR3 DNA: TGTGCCACCTCATGGGGGGAAGGCAAAGCTTTCTTT; CDR3 protein: CATSWGEGKAFF; V gene: TRBV5-6; D gene: NA; J gene: TRBJ1-1; clone size: NA
CDR3 DNA: TGCGCCAGCAGCCAGGCGACAGGGTCCTCTGGAAACACCATATATTTT; CDR3 protein: CASSQATGSSGNTIYF; V gene: TRBV4-1; D gene: TRBD1; J gene: TRBJ1-3; clone size: NA
CDR3 DNA: TGTGCCAGCAGTTACCCGAAGGGACAGAGCACAGATACGCAGTATTTT; CDR3 protein: CASSYPKGQSTDTQYF; V gene: TRBV6-5; D gene: TRBD1; J gene: TRBJ2-3; clone size: NA
CDR3 DNA: TGTGCCAGCAGCCAAGATTTTGGGACAGGGGGCTTCAATGAGCAGTTCTTC; CDR3 protein: CASSQDFGTGGFNEQFF; V gene: TRBV4-2; D gene: TRBD1; J gene: TRBJ2-1; clone size: NA
CDR3 DNA: TGTGCCAGCAGTTTTGGACAGGGGGGCAATCAGCCCCAGCATTTT; CDR3 protein: CASSFGQGGNQPQHF; V gene: TRBV27; D gene: TRBD1; J gene: TRBJ1-5; clone size: NA
CDR3 DNA: TGTGCCAGCTCCGTTGGACAGGGCGATTCACCCCTCCACTTT; CDR3 protein: CASSVGQGDSPLHF; V gene: TRBV18; D gene: TRBD1; J gene: TRBJ1-6; clone size: NA
CDR3 DNA: TGTGCCAGCAGTGCGGGGGGAGGCCCCTACAATGAGCAGTTCTTC; CDR3 protein: CASSAGGGPYNEQFF; V gene: TRBV2; D gene: TRBD2; J gene: TRBJ2-1; clone size: NA
CDR3 DNA: TGTGCCAGTAAGGGGCTTAGAGCGGGGAGTGGTGGAGATACGCAGTATTTT; CDR3 protein: CASKGLRAGSGGDTQYF; V gene: TRBV19; D gene: TRBD2; J gene: TRBJ2-3; clone size: NA
CDR3 DNA: TGTGCCAGCAGCACTCCGGGACATAGAGAGACCCAGTACTTC; CDR3 protein: CASSTPGHRETQYF; V gene: TRBV7-9; D gene: NA; J gene: TRBJ2-5; clone size: NA
CDR3 DNA: TGTGCCAGCATTCGTTCCTGGGGGGGGGACACTGAAGCTTTCTTT; CDR3 protein: CASIRSWGGDTEAFF; V gene: TRBV6-5; D gene: NA; J gene: TRBJ1-1; clone size: NA
CDR3 DNA: TGTGCCAGCAGCCAAGCGGGAGGTAACACCGGGGAGCTGTTTTTT; CDR3 protein: CASSQAGGNTGELFF; V gene: TRBV14; D gene: TRBD2; J gene: TRBJ2-2; clone size: NA
CDR3 DNA: TGTGCCAGCGGTAGCGGACAGGGAGGATCACCCCTCCACTTT; CDR3 protein: CASGSGQGGSPLHF; V gene: TRBV6-6; D gene: TRBD1; J gene: TRBJ1-6; clone size: once
CDR3 DNA: TGTGCCAGCAGCGTAGCACAGGGCGCCCTCCAAGAGACCCAGTACTTC; CDR3 protein: CASSVAQGALQETQYF; V gene: TRBV9; D gene: NA; J gene: TRBJ2-5; clone size: NA
CDR3 DNA: TGTGCCAGCAGCTCAACAGGGGTCCCTGAAGCTTTCTTT; CDR3 protein: CASSSTGVPEAFF; V gene: TRBV5-6; D gene: TRBD1; J gene: TRBJ1-1; clone size: NA
CDR3 DNA: TGTGCCAGCAGTTCAAGTGACAGGGGCTCTAACTATGGCTACACCTTC; CDR3 protein: CASSSSDRGSNYGYTF; V gene: TRBV6-6; D gene: TRBD1; J gene: TRBJ1-2; clone size: NA
CDR3 DNA: TGTGCCAGCAGTTCCTCTATAGGGCCAGGGTGGCAGCCCCAGCATTTT; CDR3 protein: CASSSSIGPGWQPQHF; V gene: TRBV28; D gene: NA; J gene: TRBJ1-5; clone size: NA
CDR3 DNA: TGCTCGCACCAGCGGGGGTGGGGAAAAGGGGAAAAACTGTTTTTT; CDR3 protein: CSHQRGWGKGEKLFF; V gene: TRBV10-1; D gene: NA; J gene: TRBJ1-4; clone size: NA
CDR3 DNA: TGTGCCAGCAGCCCAGGCGGGGGTGAAAAACTGTTTTTT; CDR3 protein: CASSPGGGEKLFF; V gene: TRBV5-6; D gene: NA; J gene: TRBJ1-4; clone size: few
CDR3 DNA: TGCGCCAGCAGCCCTGCAGCTAACTATGGCTACACCTTC; CDR3 protein: CASSPAANYGYTF; V gene: TRBV5-1; D gene: NA; J gene: TRBJ1-2; clone size: NA
CDR3 DNA: TGTGCCAGCAGCCAAAATCCCCACTACTCCTACGAGCAGTACTTC; CDR3 protein: CASSQNPHYSYEQYF; V gene: TRBV21-1; D gene: NA; J gene: TRBJ2-7; clone size: NA
CDR3 DNA: TGTGCCAGCAGCCGCGGACAGGGCTATGGCTACACCTTC; CDR3 protein: CASSRGQGYGYTF; V gene: TRBV7-2; D gene: TRBD1; J gene: TRBJ1-2; clone size: NA
CDR3 DNA: TGTGCCACCAGTGACGGTGTCTATAGCAATCAGCCCCAGCATTTT; CDR3 protein: CATSDGVYSNQPQHF; V gene: TRBV24-1; D gene: NA; J gene: TRBJ1-5; clone size: NA